The clone carrying this TCR beta chain rates as medium-sized. The treatment: randomized to nivolumab then ipilimumab (arm A) or the reverse (arm B). This sample is part of a study of sequential checkpoint blockade in melanoma. Germline V CDR1 and CDR2: LNHDA, SQIVND (reference sequence). V lost 5 bases and J 5 bases, leaving 12 bases between the germline ends. CDR3 length: 13 amino acids. Only in-frame clones appear in the TCRdb table, and some are missing; sequencing was by immunoSEQ multiplex PCR. The sample yields roughly 10,000 clones, around 60% seen once. The sample was CD8+ T cells sorted from blood (inferred from file names), taken from a patient given nivolumab and ipilimumab in sequence. The sequence was collected from a human donor with melanoma. The gene calls are TRBV19 and TRBJ1-1, with TRBD1 as a possible D gene (5 bases). The CDR3: CASSRGLLTEAFF. The DNA of the CDR3 is TGTGCCAGTAGTCGGGGGTTATTAACTGAAGCTTTCTTT.